The 10 T cell receptor beta chains reported below all come from one sample, sequenced in a study of Graves' ophthalmopathy and Graves' hyperthyroidism. Amplification of TCR beta CDR3 regions used RNA transcripts. Investigators did first-round RT-PCR with HTBI primers, then second-round multiplex PCR. Each CDR3 protein gets one entry after TCRdb re-called the multiplex PCR reads with MiXCR. The table shows around 660,000 distinct CDR3 sequences, with 35% to 45% occurring only once. Input material: peripheral blood. The receptors stem from an adult man with Graves' ophthalmopathy.

The chain recombines TRBV7-3 with TRBJ2-7; the D is unclear. The J call is in doubt because the DNA end fits TRBJ2-1 better. The CDR3 runs 13 residues. Germline V CDR1 and CDR2: SGHTA, FQGTGA. In DNA form, the CDR3 reads TGTGCCAGCAGCTTAATTAGTGCCGATGAGCAGTTCTTC. Protein sequence: CASSLISADEQFF.

This clonotype has a count of ten or more. Its ends do not fully match the called genes, so a read error is possible. The chain combines TRBV6-6 with TRBJ1-2; tentatively, D is TRBD1 (5 bases). The CDR3 length is 15 residues. The germline V gene encodes CDR1 MNHNY and CDR2 SVGAGI (reference sequence). In nucleotides, the CDR3 is TGTGCCAGCAGTTACTTGGGCCCGGGGGACTACGGCTACACCTTC. Residues: CASSYLGPGDYGYTF.

The chain carries TRBV19 and TRBJ1-5; 9 bases align to TRBD1. The CDR3 has 15 residues. The germline CDR1 and CDR2 sequences are LNHDA and SQIVND (reference sequence). V lost 10 bases to trimming and J lost 3 bases; unmatched junction nucleotides: 10. The chain's CDR3 is CANSTGGADNQPQHF. The CDR3 DNA reads TGTGCCAATAGCACAGGGGGCGCAGACAATCAGCCCCAGCATTTT.

The chain has TRBV15 and TRBJ2-7, with D maybe TRBD2 (5 bases). Germline V lookup: CDR1 LNHNV, CDR2 YYDKDF (reference sequence). V was pared by 3 bases and J by 4 bases, with 13 bases between. The CDR3 has 14 residues. CDR3: CATSSSRAGYEQYF. The CDR3 bases are TGTGCCACCAGCAGCTCGAGGGCGGGTTACGAGCAGTACTTC.

This clonotype was counted at least ten times. The chain joins TRBV2 to TRBJ1-6; a possible D gene is TRBD1 (6 bases). CDR3 size: 15 residues. Germline CDR1 is SNHLY and CDR2 is FYNNEI. Trimming shortened V by 7 bases and J by 7 bases, and 17 bases separated the two germline ends. CDR3 nucleotides: TGTGCCAGCAACGCCCCAGGGGCGGGGAATTCACCCCTCCACTTT. It translates to CASNAPGAGNSPLHF.

There are many counts of this clonotype. This chain joins TRBV29-1 and TRBJ1-2, with D maybe TRBD1 (6 bases). Trimming removed 0 bases at V and 5 bases at J, with 13 bases between. Looked up from germline, CDR1 is SQVTM and CDR2 is ANQGSEA. The CDR3 contains 14 residues. CDR3 bases: TGCAGCGTTGAAGATCGAAACAGGGCTTATGGCTACACCTTC. Translated, it gives CSVEDRNRAYGYTF.

The CDR3 nucleotides read TGCGCCAGCAGTGGGGGACAGGGGGACATTCAGTACTTC. Translating it yields CASSGGQGDIQYF. V usage is TRBV10-2 and J usage is TRBJ2-5, with 11 bases identical to TRBD1. The J call is in doubt because the DNA end fits TRBJ2-4 better. The germline V gene encodes CDR1 WSHSY and CDR2 SAAADI. The CDR3 covers 13 residues.

This clonotype was recorded many times. The chain is built from TRBV19 and TRBJ1-1; D ambiguous. The CDR3 spans 14 residues. The V and J ends lost 3 bases and 1 base respectively, with 9 bases between them. CDR1 is LNHDA, CDR2 SQIVND, per germline (reference sequence). The CDR3 spells CASSMGKRNTEAFF. The CDR3 bases are TGTGCCAGTAGTATGGGGAAGAGGAACACTGAAGCTTTCTTT.

The chain employs TRBV10-3 and TRBJ2-6; TRBD2 aligns across 14 bases. The CDR3 consists of 19 residues. Unmatched junction bases numbered 13, after V lost 10 bases and J lost 2 bases. CDR1 ENHRY and CDR2 SYGVKD come from the germline V gene. CDR3 coding DNA: TGTGCCAGCAGGCGGTCGGGACTAGCGGGAGTGGCTGGGGCCAACGTCCTGACTTTC. It is translated as CASRRSGLAGVAGANVLTF.

In its sample, this clonotype was seen many times. The chain links TRBV7-9 to TRBJ2-5; 9 positions agree with TRBD2. From germline, CDR1 is SEHNR and CDR2 FQNEAQ (reference sequence). V trimming: 3 bases; J trimming: 4 bases; junction bases outside the gene matches: 6. The CDR3 is made up of 15 amino acids. CDR3 nucleotide sequence: TGTGCCAGCAGCTTCATAGCGGGAGAACGAGAGACCCAGTACTTC. Encoded protein: CASSFIAGERETQYF.